The clone carrying this TCR beta chain was counted many times. No antigen is known for it. The source of the sample is a study of CD8 T cells in ankylosing spondylitis. Points from the study as a whole: Fewer than ten highly homologous variants made up a TCR beta motif, and this motif appeared characteristic of ankylosing spondylitis blood.

Quantitative 5'-RACE with molecular barcodes produced the TCR beta libraries. TCRdb analysed the 5' RACE reads with MiXCR anew, one entry per CDR3 protein. The sample includes some 200,000 distinct CDR3 sequences, roughly 6.6% of them seen just once. Germline CDR1 is MNHEY and CDR2 is SVGEGT. V dropped 7 bases and J dropped 5 bases, with 11 bases sitting between them. The length of the CDR3 is 13 residues. The TCR sequence derives from a male donor with ankylosing spondylitis. The specimen sequenced was blood, either unsorted or a sorted T cell fraction (not recorded which). The genes are TRBV6-2 or TRBV6-3 and TRBJ2-2; D unclear. The CDR3 sequence is CASIPFGTGELFF. CDR3 bases: TGTGCCAGCATACCATTTGGAACCGGGGAGCTGTTTTTT.